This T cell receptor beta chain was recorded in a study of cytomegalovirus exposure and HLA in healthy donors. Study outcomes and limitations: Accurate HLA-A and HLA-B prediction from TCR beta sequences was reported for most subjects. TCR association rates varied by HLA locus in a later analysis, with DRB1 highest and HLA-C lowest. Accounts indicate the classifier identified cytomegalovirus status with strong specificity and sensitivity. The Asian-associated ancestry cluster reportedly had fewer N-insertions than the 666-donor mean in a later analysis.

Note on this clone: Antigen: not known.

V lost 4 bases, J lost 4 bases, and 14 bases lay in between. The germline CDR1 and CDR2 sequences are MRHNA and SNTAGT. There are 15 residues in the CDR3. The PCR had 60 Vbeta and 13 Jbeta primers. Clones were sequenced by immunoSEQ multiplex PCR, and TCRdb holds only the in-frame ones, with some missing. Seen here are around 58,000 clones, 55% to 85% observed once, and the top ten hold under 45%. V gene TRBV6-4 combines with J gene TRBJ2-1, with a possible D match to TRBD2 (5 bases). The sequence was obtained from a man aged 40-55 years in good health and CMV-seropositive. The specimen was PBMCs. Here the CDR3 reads CASSVDSGEYNEQFF. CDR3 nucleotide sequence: TGTGCCAGCAGTGTTGATAGTGGGGAGTACAATGAGCAGTTCTTC.